The present T cell receptor (beta chain) was sequenced within a study of long-term antiretroviral therapy in people with HIV. The CDR3 totals 15 residues. Germline CDR1 MGHDK, CDR2 SYGVNS. Unmatched junction bases numbered 6, after V lost 7 bases and J lost 3 bases. Version v3.0 of the immunoSEQ assay was performed at survey level. Only in-frame clones appear in the TCRdb table, and some are missing; sequencing was by immunoSEQ multiplex PCR. The repertoire has fewer than 40,000 clones, approximately 84% of them found once; the top ten carry approximately 8%. The genes are TRBV25-1 and TRBJ1-6; 7 positions match TRBD1. Sequenced material: unsorted PBMCs, taken 3.1 years after starting antiretroviral therapy. This sequence originates from a woman in her fifties or sixties with HIV. The CDR3 sequence is CASKRTGDYNSPLHF. The CDR3 bases are TGTGCCAGCAAGAGGACAGGAGACTATAATTCACCCCTCCACTTT.